The source of this T cell receptor (beta chain) is a study of technical replicates of blood from a few donors. V was pared by 3 bases and J by 11 bases, with 4 bases of the junction left unmatched. The CDR3 totals 11 residues. CDR1 is DFQATT, CDR2 SNEGSKA, per germline (reference sequence). The assay was immunoSEQ multiplex PCR, and TCRdb's table has in-frame clones only and misses some. This sample carries under 95,000 clones, less than 95% of them seen once, and the ten largest clones take 0.25%. Sequenced material: T cells isolated from PBMCs. This sequence joins TRBV20-1 and TRBJ1-1, with 9 nucleotides matching TRBD1. The TCR comes from a human donor in good health. The DNA of the CDR3 is TGCAGTGCTAGTCGACAGGGGGGTGCTTTCTTT. Amino acids: CSASRQGGAFF.